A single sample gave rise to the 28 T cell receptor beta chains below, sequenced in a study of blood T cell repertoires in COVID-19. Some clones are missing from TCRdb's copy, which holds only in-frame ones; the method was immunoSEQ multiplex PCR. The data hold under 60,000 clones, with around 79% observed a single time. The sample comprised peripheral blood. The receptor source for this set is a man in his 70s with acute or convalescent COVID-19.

The CDR3 sequence is CASSDRDKQETQYF. CDR3 in DNA: TGTGCCAGCAGTGACCGGGACAAACAAGAGACCCAGTACTTC. The chain uses TRBV2 and TRBJ2-5, with D tentatively TRBD1 (6 bases). The CDR3 has 14 residues. Germline values: CDR1 SNHLY, CDR2 FYNNEI. V was clipped by 3 bases and J by 2 bases, with 10 bases between them.

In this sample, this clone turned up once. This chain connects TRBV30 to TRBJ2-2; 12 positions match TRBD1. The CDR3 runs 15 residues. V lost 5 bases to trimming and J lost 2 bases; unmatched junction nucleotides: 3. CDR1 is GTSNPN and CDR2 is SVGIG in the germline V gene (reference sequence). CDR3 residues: CAWGDRGLNTGELFF. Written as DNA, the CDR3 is TGTGCCTGGGGGGACAGGGGGCTTAACACCGGGGAGCTGTTTTTT.

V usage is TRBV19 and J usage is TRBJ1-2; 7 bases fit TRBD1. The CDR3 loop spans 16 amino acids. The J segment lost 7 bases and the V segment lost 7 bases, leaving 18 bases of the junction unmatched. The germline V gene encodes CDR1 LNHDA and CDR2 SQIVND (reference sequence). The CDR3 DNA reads TGTGCCAGTACCTTCGGACAGGTTCCCCTCCTGAGTGGCTACACCTTC. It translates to CASTFGQVPLLSGYTF.

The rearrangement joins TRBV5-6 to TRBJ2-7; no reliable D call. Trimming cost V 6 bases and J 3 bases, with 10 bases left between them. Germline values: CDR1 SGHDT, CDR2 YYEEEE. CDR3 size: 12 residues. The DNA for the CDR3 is TGTGCCAGCACCAAGGCAGGCTACGAGCAGTACTTC. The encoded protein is CASTKAGYEQYF.

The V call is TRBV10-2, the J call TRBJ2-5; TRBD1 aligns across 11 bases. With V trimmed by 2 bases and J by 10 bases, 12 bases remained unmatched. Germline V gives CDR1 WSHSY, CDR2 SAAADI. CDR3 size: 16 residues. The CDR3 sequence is CASSETPGQGGMGQYF. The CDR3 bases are TGCGCCAGCAGTGAGACTCCGGGACAGGGGGGAATGGGCCAGTACTTC.

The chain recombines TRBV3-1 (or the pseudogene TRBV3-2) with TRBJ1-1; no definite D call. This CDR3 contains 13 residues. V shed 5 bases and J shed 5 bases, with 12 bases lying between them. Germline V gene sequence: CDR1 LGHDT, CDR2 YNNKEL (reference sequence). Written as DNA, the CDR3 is TGTGCCAGCAGCGGGCCTCGGGGAACTGAAGCTTTCTTT. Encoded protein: CASSGPRGTEAFF.

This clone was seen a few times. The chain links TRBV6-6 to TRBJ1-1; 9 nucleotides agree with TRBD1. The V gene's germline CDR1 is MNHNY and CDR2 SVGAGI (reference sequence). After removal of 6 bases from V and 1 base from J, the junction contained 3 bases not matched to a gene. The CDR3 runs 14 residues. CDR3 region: CASSTGQGNTEAFF. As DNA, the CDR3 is TGTGCCAGCAGCACGGGACAGGGGAACACTGAAGCTTTCTTT.

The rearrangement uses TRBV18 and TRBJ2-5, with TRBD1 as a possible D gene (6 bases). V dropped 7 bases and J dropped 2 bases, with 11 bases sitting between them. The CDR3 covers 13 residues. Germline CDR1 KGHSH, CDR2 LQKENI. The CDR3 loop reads CASLDRKQETQYF. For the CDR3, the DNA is TGTGCCAGCTTGGACAGAAAACAAGAGACCCAGTACTTC.

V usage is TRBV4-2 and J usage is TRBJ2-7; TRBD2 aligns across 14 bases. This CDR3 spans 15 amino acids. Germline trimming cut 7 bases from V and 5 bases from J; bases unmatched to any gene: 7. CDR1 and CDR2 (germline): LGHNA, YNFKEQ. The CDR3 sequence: CASNEGTSGSHEQYF. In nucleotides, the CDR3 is TGTGCCAGCAACGAAGGGACTAGCGGGAGTCACGAGCAGTACTTC.

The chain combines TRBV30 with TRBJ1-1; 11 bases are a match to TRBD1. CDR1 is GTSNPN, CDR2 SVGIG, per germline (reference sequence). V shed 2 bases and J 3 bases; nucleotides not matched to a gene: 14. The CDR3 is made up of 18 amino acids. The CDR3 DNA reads TGTGCCTGGAGTCCACGGACAGGGGGCATAGGGTTGGACACTGAAGCTTTCTTT. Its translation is CAWSPRTGGIGLDTEAFF.

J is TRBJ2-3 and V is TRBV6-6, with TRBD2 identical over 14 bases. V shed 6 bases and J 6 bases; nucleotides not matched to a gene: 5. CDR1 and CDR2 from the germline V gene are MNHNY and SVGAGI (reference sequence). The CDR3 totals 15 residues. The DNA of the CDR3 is TGTGCCAGCAGAGGACTAGCGGGAGGTCGGGATACGCAGTATTTT. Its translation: CASRGLAGGRDTQYF.

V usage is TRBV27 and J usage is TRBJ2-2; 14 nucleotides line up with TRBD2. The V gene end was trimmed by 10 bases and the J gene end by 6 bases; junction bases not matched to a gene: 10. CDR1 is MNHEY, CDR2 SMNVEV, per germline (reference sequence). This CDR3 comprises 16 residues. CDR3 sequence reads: CATATSGGASPGELFF. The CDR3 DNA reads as TGTGCCACTGCGACTAGCGGGGGGGCCTCCCCCGGGGAGCTGTTTTTT.

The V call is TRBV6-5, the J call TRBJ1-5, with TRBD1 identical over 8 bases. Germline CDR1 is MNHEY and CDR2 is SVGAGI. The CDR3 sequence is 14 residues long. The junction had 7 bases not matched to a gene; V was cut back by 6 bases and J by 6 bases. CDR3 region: CASRAAGGVQPQHF. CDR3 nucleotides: TGTGCCAGCAGAGCAGCAGGGGGCGTTCAGCCCCAGCATTTT.

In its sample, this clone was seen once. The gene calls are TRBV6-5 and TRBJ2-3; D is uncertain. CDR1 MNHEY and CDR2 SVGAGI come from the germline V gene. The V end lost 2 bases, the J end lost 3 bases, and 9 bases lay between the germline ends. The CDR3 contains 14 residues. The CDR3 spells CASSYARQTDTQYF. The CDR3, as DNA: TGTGCCAGCAGTTACGCCAGGCAGACAGATACGCAGTATTTT.

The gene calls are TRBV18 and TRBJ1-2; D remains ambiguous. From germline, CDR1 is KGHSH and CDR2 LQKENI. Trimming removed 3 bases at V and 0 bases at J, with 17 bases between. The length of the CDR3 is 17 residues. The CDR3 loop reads CASSPRDSSISNYGYTF. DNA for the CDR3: TGTGCCAGCTCACCCCGGGATTCCTCGATTTCTAACTATGGCTACACCTTC.

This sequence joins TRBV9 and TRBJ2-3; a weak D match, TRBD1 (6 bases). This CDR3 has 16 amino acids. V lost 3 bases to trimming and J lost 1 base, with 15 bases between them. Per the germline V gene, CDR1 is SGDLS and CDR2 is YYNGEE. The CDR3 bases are TGTGCCAGCAGCGCCTCCAGGGGATCCGGCACAGATACGCAGTATTTT. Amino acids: CASSASRGSGTDTQYF.

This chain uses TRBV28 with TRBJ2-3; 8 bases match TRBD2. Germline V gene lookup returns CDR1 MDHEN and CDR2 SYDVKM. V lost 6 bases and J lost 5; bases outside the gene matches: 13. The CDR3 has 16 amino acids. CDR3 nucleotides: TGTGCCAGCAGCCTCCCGGGAGGGCCCCCTCAAGATACGCAGTATTTT. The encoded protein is CASSLPGGPPQDTQYF.

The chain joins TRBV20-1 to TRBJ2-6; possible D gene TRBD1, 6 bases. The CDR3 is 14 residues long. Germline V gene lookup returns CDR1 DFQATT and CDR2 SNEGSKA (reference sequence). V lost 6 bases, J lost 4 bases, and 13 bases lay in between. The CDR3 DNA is TGCAGTGCCAGTTCAGGGGACGGGGCCAACGTCCTGACTTTC. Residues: CSASSGDGANVLTF.

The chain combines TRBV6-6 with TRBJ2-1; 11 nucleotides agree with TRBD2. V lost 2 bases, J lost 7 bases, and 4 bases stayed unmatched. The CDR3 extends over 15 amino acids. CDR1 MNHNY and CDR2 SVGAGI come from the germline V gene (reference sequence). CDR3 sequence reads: CASSYVTSGANEQFF. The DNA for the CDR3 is TGTGCCAGCAGTTACGTGACTAGCGGGGCTAATGAGCAGTTCTTC.

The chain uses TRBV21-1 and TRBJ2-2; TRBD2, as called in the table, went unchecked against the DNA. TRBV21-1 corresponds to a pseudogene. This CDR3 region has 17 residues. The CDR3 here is CASSPDDGGIYTGELFF. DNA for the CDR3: TGTGCCAGCAGCCCAGATGATGGGGGGATCTACACCGGGGAGCTGTTTTTT.

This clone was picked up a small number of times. The CDR3 region is CASSASGGAFVETQYF. DNA of the CDR3: TGTGCCAGCAGCGCGTCCGGGGGGGCATTCGTAGAGACCCAGTACTTC. V is TRBV7-8 and J is TRBJ2-5; 8 positions agree with TRBD2. Germline CDR1 is SGHVS and CDR2 is FQNEAQ. V shed 5 bases and J 4 bases; nucleotides not matched to a gene: 12. The CDR3 length is 16 residues.

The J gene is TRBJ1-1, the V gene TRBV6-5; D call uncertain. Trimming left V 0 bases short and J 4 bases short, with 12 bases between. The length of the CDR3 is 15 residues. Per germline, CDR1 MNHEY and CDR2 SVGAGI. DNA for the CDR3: TGTGCCAGCAGTTACTCAGCCAGAACGGGCACTGAAGCTTTCTTT. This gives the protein CASSYSARTGTEAFF.

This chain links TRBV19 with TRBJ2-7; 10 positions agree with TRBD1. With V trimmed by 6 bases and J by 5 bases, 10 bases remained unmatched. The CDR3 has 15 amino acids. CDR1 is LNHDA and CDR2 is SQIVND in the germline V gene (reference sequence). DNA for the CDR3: TGTGCCAGTAGGACCTCCGGGACAGGGGTCCACGAGCAGTACTTC. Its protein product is CASRTSGTGVHEQYF.

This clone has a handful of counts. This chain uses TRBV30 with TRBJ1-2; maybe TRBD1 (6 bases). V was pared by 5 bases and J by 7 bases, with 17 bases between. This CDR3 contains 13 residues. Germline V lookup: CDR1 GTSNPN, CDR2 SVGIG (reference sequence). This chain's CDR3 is CAWDRFSLGGYTF. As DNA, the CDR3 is TGTGCCTGGGACAGGTTCTCCTTGGGTGGCTACACCTTC.

Here the CDR3 DNA reads TGCGCCAGCAGTCTGGGCCAGGGGCGCGATGGCTACACCTTC. Its protein is CASSLGQGRDGYTF. V is TRBV5-1 and J is TRBJ1-2; TRBD1 is a possible D gene (6 bases). The CDR3 runs 14 residues. Germline V gene sequence: CDR1 SGHRS, CDR2 YFSETQ. Trimming stripped 5 bases from V and 6 bases from J, with 17 bases between.

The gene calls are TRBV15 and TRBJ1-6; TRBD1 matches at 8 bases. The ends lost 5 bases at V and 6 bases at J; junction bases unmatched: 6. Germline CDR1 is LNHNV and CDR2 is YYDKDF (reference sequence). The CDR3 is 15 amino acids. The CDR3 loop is CATSPRTGTNSPLHF. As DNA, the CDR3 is TGTGCCACCAGCCCTCGGACAGGGACTAATTCACCCCTCCACTTT.

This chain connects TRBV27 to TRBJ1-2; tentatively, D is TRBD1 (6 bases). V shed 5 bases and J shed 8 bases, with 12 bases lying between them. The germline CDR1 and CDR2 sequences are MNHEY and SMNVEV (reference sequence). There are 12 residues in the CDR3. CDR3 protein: CASSTGLGGYTF. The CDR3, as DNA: TGTGCCAGCAGTACAGGGCTCGGGGGCTACACCTTC.

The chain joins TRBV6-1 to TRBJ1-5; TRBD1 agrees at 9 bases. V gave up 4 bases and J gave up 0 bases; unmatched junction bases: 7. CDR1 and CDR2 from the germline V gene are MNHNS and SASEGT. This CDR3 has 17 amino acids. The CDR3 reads CASSGRDRVNSNQPQHF. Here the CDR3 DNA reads TGTGCCAGCAGTGGTAGGGACAGGGTAAATAGCAATCAGCCCCAGCATTTT.